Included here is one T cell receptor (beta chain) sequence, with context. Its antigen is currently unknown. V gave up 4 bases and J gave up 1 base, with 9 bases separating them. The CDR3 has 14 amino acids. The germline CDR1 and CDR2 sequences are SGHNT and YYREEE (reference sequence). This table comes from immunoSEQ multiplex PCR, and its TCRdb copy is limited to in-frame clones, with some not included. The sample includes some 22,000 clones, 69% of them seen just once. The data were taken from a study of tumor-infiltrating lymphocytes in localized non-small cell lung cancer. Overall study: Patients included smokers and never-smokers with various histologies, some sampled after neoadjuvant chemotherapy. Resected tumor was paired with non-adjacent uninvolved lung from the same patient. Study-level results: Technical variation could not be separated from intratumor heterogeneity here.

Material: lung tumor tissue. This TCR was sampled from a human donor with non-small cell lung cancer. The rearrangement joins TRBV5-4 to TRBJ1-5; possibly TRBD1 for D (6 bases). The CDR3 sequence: CASSQQGSNQPQHF. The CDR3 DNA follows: TGTGCCAGCAGCCAACAGGGAAGCAATCAGCCCCAGCATTTT.